Following are 32 T cell receptor beta chains from one sample sequenced in a study of blood T cell repertoires in COVID-19. TCRdb's copy holds only in-frame clones and misses some; the assay was immunoSEQ multiplex PCR. This table holds almost 500,000 clones, about 85% found once. Sequenced material: PBMCs or T cells enriched from blood (not recorded which). The receptor set was obtained from a woman aged 55-70 years who had recovered from COVID-19.

The chain uses TRBV13 and TRBJ2-6; D is unclear. The CDR3 is 15 amino acids. Germline values: CDR1 PRHDT, CDR2 FYEKMQ (reference sequence). With 2 bases removed from V and 2 bases from J, the gap between germline ends came to 7 bases. This CDR3 reads CASSLLGTGANVLTF. The CDR3 nucleotides read TGTGCCAGCAGCTTACTAGGAACTGGGGCCAACGTCCTGACTTTC. Filled out from reference TRBV13 and TRBJ2-6, the complete variable domain reads AAGVIQSPRHLIKEKRETATLKCYPIPRHDTVYWYQQGPGQDPQFLISFYEKMQSDKGSIPDRFSAQQFSDYHSELNMSSLELGDSALYFCASSLLGTGANVLTFGAGSRLTVL.

The rearrangement uses TRBV25-1 and TRBJ1-6, with 10 bases identical to TRBD1. The CDR3 is 15 amino acids. Germline CDR1 reads MGHDK; CDR2 reads SYGVNS. J was trimmed by 7 bases and V by 8 bases; bases with no gene match: 8. The CDR3 loop is CASSGTGAPNSPLHF. The DNA of the CDR3 is TGTGCCAGCTCAGGGACAGGGGCTCCGAATTCACCCCTCCACTTT.

The chain employs TRBV5-5 and TRBJ1-5, with TRBD1 identical over 7 bases. The germline V gene encodes CDR1 SGHKS and CDR2 YYEKEE (reference sequence). The CDR3 has 15 amino acids. Unmatched junction bases numbered 5, after V lost 2 bases and J lost 3 bases. CDR3 nucleotide sequence: TGTGCCAGCAGCTTTGAGGGGGCGACCAATCAGCCCCAGCATTTT. It codes for CASSFEGATNQPQHF.

A few counts support this clone. The sample has other DNA sequences that encode this CDR3 too. The V call is TRBV11-2, the J call TRBJ1-6; TRBD1 might be the D (5 bases). The germline V gene has CDR1 SGHAT and CDR2 FQNNGV. This CDR3 contains 14 residues. V was pared by 3 bases and J by 10 bases, with 13 bases between. For the CDR3, the DNA is TGTGCCAGCAGCTTTAACAGGATAGGCTCACCCCTCCACTTT. This codes for CASSFNRIGSPLHF.

The CDR3 sequence is CASSYRRGVYNEQFF. The CDR3 coding sequence is TGTGCCAGCAGTTACAGGCGGGGGGTTTACAATGAGCAGTTCTTC. This chain uses TRBV6-5 with TRBJ2-1; TRBD2 aligns across 8 bases. Germline assignment: CDR1 MNHEY and CDR2 SVGAGI. V was pared by 2 bases and J by 4 bases, with 4 bases of the junction left unmatched. The CDR3 sequence is 15 residues long.

The chain has TRBV5-1 and TRBJ2-3; weak D call: TRBD1 (5 bases). CDR3 size: 15 residues. CDR1 is SGHRS, CDR2 YFSETQ, per germline. Trimming removed 1 base at V and 0 bases at J, with 9 bases between. CDR3 amino acids: CASSLRGSSTDTQYF. The CDR3 bases are TGCGCCAGCAGCTTGAGGGGTTCTAGCACAGATACGCAGTATTTT.

This rearrangement joins TRBV5-1 to TRBJ2-2; 9 bases map to TRBD1. Looked up from germline, CDR1 is SGHRS and CDR2 is YFSETQ. Germline trimming cut 4 bases from V and 5 bases from J; bases unmatched to any gene: 9. This CDR3 has 16 residues. The CDR3 DNA follows: TGCGCCAGCAGCCTAACAGGGGGCAGAATGACCGGGGAGCTGTTTTTT. Protein sequence: CASSLTGGRMTGELFF.

This clone was found once. This chain links TRBV28 with TRBJ2-5; D may be TRBD1 (6 bases). In germline, CDR1 is MDHEN, CDR2 SYDVKM. V was cut by 3 bases and J by 4 bases, with 15 bases left in between. This CDR3 is built from 15 residues. The CDR3 spells CASSFLDSPGETQYF. Here the CDR3 DNA reads TGTGCCAGCAGTTTTTTGGACAGTCCCGGAGAGACCCAGTACTTC.

The V gene is TRBV3-1 (or the pseudogene TRBV3-2), the J gene TRBJ1-6, with D possibly being TRBD1 (5 bases). Germline V lookup: CDR1 LGHDT, CDR2 YNNKEL (reference sequence). The CDR3 runs 15 residues. Deletions cut 1 base from V and 5 bases from J, with 9 bases between. CDR3 protein: CASSQAPDNNSPLHF. DNA of the CDR3: TGTGCCAGCAGCCAAGCGCCGGACAATAATTCACCCCTCCACTTT.

The sample holds one count of this clone. The chain has TRBV2 and TRBJ2-3, with D hard to call. The CDR3 runs 14 residues. The germline CDR1 and CDR2 sequences are SNHLY and FYNNEI. Trimming removed 4 bases from V and 6 bases from J, with 14 bases in between. This CDR3 reads CASSVLGFGDTQYF. The CDR3 coding sequence is TGTGCCAGCAGTGTCCTGGGCTTTGGTGATACGCAGTATTTT.

V gene TRBV12-3 or TRBV12-4 combines with J gene TRBJ1-2; no clear D gene. V lost 2 bases and J 8 bases, leaving 12 bases between the germline ends. The CDR3 is 13 residues long. CDR3 in DNA: TGTGCCAGCAGTTTAAATAGTAGAATGGGCTACACCTTC. This translates into CASSLNSRMGYTF.

For the CDR3, the DNA is TGTGCCAGTAGTCGAGTCGTCGCGACTAATGAAAAACTGTTTTTT. It translates to CASSRVVATNEKLFF. The chain carries TRBV19 and TRBJ1-4, with D uncertain. The V end was cut by 5 bases, the J end by 2 bases, with 12 bases between. Germline CDR1 LNHDA, CDR2 SQIVND (reference sequence). This CDR3 is built from 15 residues.

A few counts support this clone. The J gene is TRBJ1-5, the V gene TRBV6-5; D might be TRBD1 (5 bases). The V gene's germline CDR1 is MNHEY and CDR2 SVGAGI. The germline V and J ends were trimmed by 6 bases and 7 bases, with 19 bases remaining between them. The CDR3 is 15 amino acids. CDR3 protein: CASSPPGGGRQPQHF. CDR3 nucleotide sequence: TGTGCCAGCAGCCCCCCTGGCGGGGGACGGCAGCCCCAGCATTTT.

This chain joins TRBV15 and TRBJ2-1, with 9 bases aligning to TRBD2. Per the germline V gene, CDR1 is LNHNV and CDR2 is YYDKDF (reference sequence). The junction had 5 bases not matched to a gene; V was cut back by 7 bases and J by 7 bases. The CDR3 runs 13 residues. CDR3 in amino acids: CATKAGGRNEQFF. The CDR3 region has the DNA TGTGCCACCAAGGCGGGGGGGCGGAATGAGCAGTTCTTC.

Comment on this clone: Other DNA sequences in this specimen translate into the identical CDR3. This chain uses TRBV3-1 (or the pseudogene TRBV3-2) with TRBJ1-5; maybe TRBD1 (5 bases). Germline V gene lookup returns CDR1 LGHDT and CDR2 YNNKEL (reference sequence). The germline V and J ends were trimmed by 0 bases and 6 bases, with 6 bases remaining between them. The CDR3 consists of 13 residues. As DNA, the CDR3 is TGTGCCAGCAGCCAAGAGGGGGGTCAGCCCCAGCATTTT. Amino acid sequence: CASSQEGGQPQHF.

This clone was recorded only once. The gene calls are TRBV5-1 and TRBJ1-2, with 9 positions matching TRBD1. Germline V gene sequence: CDR1 SGHRS, CDR2 YFSETQ. CDR3 length: 12 residues. J lost 8 bases, V lost 3 bases, and 2 bases had no gene match. CDR3 sequence: CASSWTGEGYTF. The CDR3 coding sequence is TGCGCCAGCAGCTGGACAGGGGAGGGCTACACCTTC.

The gene calls are TRBV11-3 and TRBJ1-6; tentative D call: TRBD1 (6 bases). The length of the CDR3 is 16 residues. Looked up from germline, CDR1 is SGHNT and CDR2 is YENEEA. V was clipped by 5 bases and J by 0 bases, with 11 bases between them. The CDR3 DNA follows: TGTGCCAGCAGCAGGGGGTTGAGCTCCTATAATTCACCCCTCCACTTT. This sequence encodes CASSRGLSSYNSPLHF.

The chain joins TRBV2 to TRBJ2-1; D is unresolved. This CDR3 is built from 15 residues. The V end was cut by 1 base, the J end by 0 bases, with 7 bases between. Germline CDR1 and CDR2: SNHLY and FYNNEI. CDR3 DNA sequence: TGTGCCAGCAGTGAAGGACCGGGCTCCTACAATGAGCAGTTCTTC. Translating gives CASSEGPGSYNEQFF.

Here the CDR3 DNA reads TGCAGTGCACAGCCCTATGGCTACACCTTC. This gives the protein CSAQPYGYTF. The chain couples TRBV20-1 to TRBJ1-2; no reliable D call. The CDR3 loop spans 10 amino acids. Trimming removed 6 bases at V and 4 bases at J, with 6 bases between. CDR1 and CDR2 (germline): DFQATT, SNEGSKA (reference sequence).

The V call is TRBV12-3 or TRBV12-4, the J call TRBJ2-1; possible D gene TRBD1, 5 bases. The CDR3 runs 12 residues. Trimming took 5 bases from V and 7 from J, leaving 9 bases between them. Here the CDR3 reads CASSTRVNEQFF. In DNA form, the CDR3 reads TGTGCCAGCAGTACCAGGGTTAATGAGCAGTTCTTC.

The rearrangement uses TRBV6-7 and TRBJ2-5; perhaps TRBD2 as D (7 bases). TRBV6-7 is classed as an ORF, of uncertain function. The V and J ends lost 7 bases and 5 bases respectively, with 29 bases between them. The CDR3 is made up of 18 amino acids. The CDR3 here is CASTLQAGALILMETQYF. The DNA of the CDR3 is TGTGCCAGCACCTTACAGGCGGGGGCCCTCATTCTAATGGAGACCCAGTACTTC.

The chain links TRBV27 to TRBJ1-5, with TRBD1 as a possible D gene (6 bases). This CDR3 has 17 residues. The V end was cut by 3 bases, the J end by 0 bases, with 15 bases between. CDR1 is MNHEY and CDR2 is SMNVEV in the germline V gene (reference sequence). CDR3 bases: TGTGCCAGCAGTTTCAAACAGGGTGGGGATAGCAATCAGCCCCAGCATTTT. Its protein is CASSFKQGGDSNQPQHF.

The chain carries TRBV25-1 and TRBJ1-1, with TRBD1 identical over 8 bases. The V and J ends lost 4 bases and 1 base, in that order; junction bases with no gene match: 8. This CDR3 has 16 amino acids. Germline values: CDR1 MGHDK, CDR2 SYGVNS. CDR3 sequence: CASSGSQGQGNTEAFF. The CDR3 DNA sequence: TGTGCCAGCAGTGGGTCCCAAGGACAGGGGAACACTGAAGCTTTCTTT.

The table lists this clone with a count of one. The rearrangement joins TRBV18 to TRBJ2-7; 9 positions match TRBD1. The CDR3 loop spans 14 amino acids. Losses at the gene ends were 4 bases for V and 7 bases for J; bases not matched to a gene: 8. Germline CDR1 reads KGHSH; CDR2 reads LQKENI. The CDR3 DNA reads as TGTGCCAGCTCACAAGGACAGGGGAGTGAGGAGCAGTACGTC. Encoded protein: CASSQGQGSEEQYV.

With regard to this clone: This CDR3 is also generated by other DNA sequences in the sample. The chain uses TRBV19 and TRBJ2-3, with D possibly TRBD2 on 6 matching bases. Germline V gene lookup returns CDR1 LNHDA and CDR2 SQIVND (reference sequence). The germline V and J ends were trimmed by 2 bases and 3 bases, with 9 bases remaining between them. CDR3 length equals 14 residues. This chain's CDR3 is CASSILGGTDTQYF. The CDR3 DNA is TGTGCCAGTAGTATACTTGGGGGGACAGATACGCAGTATTTT. Using reference TRBV19 and TRBJ2-3 for the parts outside the CDR3, the full variable domain is DGGITQSPKYLFRKEGQNVTLSCEQNLNHDAMYWYRQDPGQGLRLIYYSQIVNDFQKGDIAEGYSVSREKKESFPLTVTSAQKNPTAFYLCASSILGGTDTQYFGPGTRLTVL.

This sequence joins TRBV19 and TRBJ1-4; 7 bases map to TRBD1. The V gene's germline CDR1 is LNHDA and CDR2 SQIVND (reference sequence). The J segment lost 5 bases and the V segment lost 6 bases, leaving 6 bases of the junction unmatched. The CDR3 sequence is 14 residues long. CDR3: CASRGTVGNEKLFF. CDR3 nucleotide sequence: TGTGCCAGTAGGGGGACAGTAGGGAATGAAAAACTGTTTTTT.

V usage is TRBV6-5 and J usage is TRBJ2-1; TRBD2 matches 12 bases. The V and J ends lost 4 bases and 4 bases, in that order; junction bases with no gene match: 2. The CDR3 covers 15 residues. Germline V gene sequence: CDR1 MNHEY, CDR2 SVGAGI. As DNA, the CDR3 is TGTGCCAGCAGTTTGACTAGCGGGGGTTACAATGAGCAGTTCTTC. It encodes CASSLTSGGYNEQFF.

The V gene is TRBV6-2 or TRBV6-3, the J gene TRBJ2-4; 7 bases are shared with TRBD1. Per the germline V gene, CDR1 is MNHEY and CDR2 is SVGEGT. Unmatched junction bases numbered 18, after V lost 6 bases and J lost 10 bases. This CDR3 has 16 residues. The CDR3 loop is CASSSDRELRKGIQYF. CDR3 coding DNA: TGTGCCAGCAGCTCAGACAGGGAGCTCCGCAAAGGGATTCAGTACTTC.

This chain links TRBV7-2 with TRBJ1-5; D might be TRBD1 (6 bases). Germline assignment: CDR1 SGHTA and CDR2 FQGNSA. The CDR3 is made up of 16 amino acids. Trimming took off 1 base at V and 6 bases at J, with 16 bases between the two ends. The CDR3 DNA follows: TGTGCCAGCAGCTTAGTCTCAGGGGAACGTAGTCAGCCCCAGCATTTT. It yields the protein CASSLVSGERSQPQHF.

The chain employs TRBV4-1 and TRBJ1-1; D is unresolved. This CDR3 has 14 amino acids. From germline, CDR1 is MGHRA and CDR2 YSYEKL. The germline V and J ends were trimmed by 4 bases and 5 bases, with 14 bases remaining between them. The CDR3 reads CASSPWMGRTEAFF. The CDR3 DNA reads TGCGCCAGCAGCCCTTGGATGGGGAGGACTGAAGCTTTCTTT.

This clone has just a few counts. The chain recombines TRBV29-1 with TRBJ1-2; possible D gene TRBD1, 5 bases. Germline V gene sequence: CDR1 SQVTM, CDR2 ANQGSEA. Trimming pared 1 base from V and 6 bases from J, leaving 12 bases between. The CDR3 contains 13 residues. The CDR3 protein is CSVEGARVNGYTF. As DNA, the CDR3 is TGCAGCGTTGAAGGGGCCAGGGTGAATGGCTACACCTTC. Full variable domain (missing parts from reference TRBV29-1 and TRBJ1-2): SAVISQKPSRDICQRGTSLTIQCQVDSQVTMMFWYRQQPGQSLTLIATANQGSEATYESGFVIDKFPISRPNLTFSTLTVSNMSPEDSSIYLCSVEGARVNGYTFGSGTRLTVV.

The V call is TRBV12-3 or TRBV12-4, the J call TRBJ1-2, with TRBD1 matching over 11 bases. J was trimmed by 13 bases and V by 6 bases; bases with no gene match: 7. This CDR3 is built from 12 residues. Here the CDR3 DNA reads TGTGCCAGCAGCCGAGGACAGGGGGCCTGCACCTTC. Translated: CASSRGQGACTF.